This T cell receptor (beta chain) was sequenced in a study of blood T cell repertoires in COVID-19. Study in general: The analysed material was cDNA or gDNA that came from T cells, B-cell-depleted T cells, or PBMCs.

The CDR3 contains 15 residues. The J segment lost 2 bases and the V segment lost 7 bases, leaving 6 bases of the junction unmatched. Germline lookup yields CDR1 SNHLY and CDR2 FYNNEI. Assay: immunoSEQ multiplex PCR; the TCRdb copy retains only in-frame clones and omits some. Of some 140,000 clones listed, around 83% are singletons. Sequenced input: peripheral blood. The chain uses TRBV2 and TRBJ2-3; 10 nucleotides match TRBD2. The clonotype comes from an older woman with COVID-19, enrolled during active disease. CDR3 bases: TGTGCCAGCAAGGTTAGCGGGAGGATCACAGATACGCAGTATTTT. As protein: CASKVSGRITDTQYF.